These 24 T cell receptor beta chains originate from one sample sequenced in a study of cytomegalovirus exposure and HLA in healthy donors. In the PCR, 60 Vbeta and 13 Jbeta primers were used. This table comes from immunoSEQ multiplex PCR, and its TCRdb copy is limited to in-frame clones, with some not included. This table has roughly 150,000 clones, roughly 72% appearing once. The sample consisted of PBMCs. The receptors come from a man aged 35-49 years in good health and CMV-seronegative.

The gene calls are TRBV4-1 and TRBJ1-2; D uncertain. Trimming took 0 bases from V and 7 from J, leaving 12 bases between them. This CDR3 has 14 amino acids. Germline CDR1 reads MGHRA; CDR2 reads YSYEKL. The CDR3 bases are TGCGCCAGCAGCCAAGAACCAGAATCCCCTGGCTACACCTTC. It codes for CASSQEPESPGYTF.

This rearrangement joins TRBV19 to TRBJ2-3; TRBD1 might be the D (5 bases). Trimming stripped 6 bases from V and 0 bases from J, with 16 bases between. CDR1 LNHDA and CDR2 SQIVND come from the germline V gene (reference sequence). The CDR3 has 16 amino acids. The DNA of the CDR3 is TGTGCCAGTAGGGAGTATGGGGCTGAAAGCACAGATACGCAGTATTTT. This encodes CASREYGAESTDTQYF. Supplemented by reference TRBV19 and TRBJ2-3, the full variable domain reads DGGITQSPKYLFRKEGQNVTLSCEQNLNHDAMYWYRQDPGQGLRLIYYSQIVNDFQKGDIAEGYSVSREKKESFPLTVTSAQKNPTAFYLCASREYGAESTDTQYFGPGTRLTVL.

The chain links TRBV7-2 to TRBJ2-3; 9 bases agree with TRBD2. The CDR3 totals 13 residues. The germline V gene has CDR1 SGHTA and CDR2 FQGNSA. V gave up 3 bases and J gave up 6 bases; unmatched junction bases: 1. As DNA, the CDR3 is TGTGCCAGCAGCTTTGCGGGAGGGGATACGCAGTATTTT. Its protein product is CASSFAGGDTQYF.

This clone was detected a few times. J is TRBJ2-1 and V is TRBV2; 10 positions match TRBD2. The V and J ends lost 7 bases and 0 bases, in that order; junction bases with no gene match: 3. CDR3 length: 15 amino acids. Germline loops: CDR1 SNHLY, CDR2 FYNNEI. CDR3 coding DNA: TGTGCCAGCATTTGGACTAGCGGCTCCTACAATGAGCAGTTCTTC. Its translation is CASIWTSGSYNEQFF.

The chain carries TRBV29-1 and TRBJ2-1, with D unresolved. Germline assignment: CDR1 SQVTM and CDR2 ANQGSEA. CDR3 length: 15 residues. V was shortened by 6 bases and J by 4 bases, with 19 bases between the two germline ends. For the CDR3, the DNA is TGCAGCGTCCCTGCGGTAGTGAGAAGGTACAATGAGCAGTTCTTC. It encodes CSVPAVVRRYNEQFF.

This chain links TRBV5-1 with TRBJ2-1; possible D gene TRBD2, 6 bases. The ends were cut back, 6 bases at V and 4 bases at J, with 11 bases in the middle. Germline CDR1 is SGHRS and CDR2 is YFSETQ. The CDR3 extends over 13 amino acids. The DNA of the CDR3 is TGCGCCAGCACCGGGACTGGTTACAATGAGCAGTTCTTC. Encoded protein: CASTGTGYNEQFF.

The chain combines TRBV9 with TRBJ2-5; TRBD2 agrees at 14 bases. The V segment lost 4 bases and the J segment 5 bases; nucleotides outside the gene matches: 4. The CDR3 has 15 amino acids. Germline CDR1 reads SGDLS; CDR2 reads YYNGEE. CDR3 protein: CASSSRLAGGETQYF. The CDR3, as DNA: TGTGCCAGCAGCTCACGACTAGCGGGAGGGGAGACCCAGTACTTC.

In the case of this clone: An end of the junction differs from the germline gene, which may be a read error. This rearrangement joins TRBV7-9 to TRBJ2-2; TRBD1 is a possible D gene (5 bases). The CDR3 runs to 16 residues. Germline V gene sequence: CDR1 SEHNR, CDR2 FQNEAQ (reference sequence). CDR3 loop: CSSSLGITGNTGELFF. For the CDR3, the DNA is TGTTCCAGCAGCTTAGGGATTACAGGGAACACCGGGGAGCTGTTTTTT.

In the case of this clone: One end of the junction varies from germline; a read error may be responsible. V and J are TRBV20-1 and TRBJ2-5, with unresolved D. The germline V gene encodes CDR1 DFQATT and CDR2 SNEGSKA (reference sequence). The CDR3 runs 11 residues. The CDR3 loop reads CSAGHQETQYF. In DNA, the CDR3 is TGCAGTGCTGGGCACCAGGAGACCCAGTACTTC.

This clone was found a few times. The chain employs TRBV12-5 and TRBJ1-1; D perhaps matches TRBD1 (6 bases). In germline, CDR1 is LGHNT, CDR2 FRNRAP. V was trimmed by 1 base and J by 3 bases, leaving 9 bases between them. The CDR3 has 14 amino acids. The CDR3 DNA reads as TGTGCTAGTGGTTTGGGGGGGCTTGACACTGAAGCTTTCTTT. Protein sequence: CASGLGGLDTEAFF.

This clone was recorded once. The chain combines TRBV28 with TRBJ2-7, with 7 bases lining up with TRBD2. Germline CDR1 and CDR2: MDHEN and SYDVKM. J lost 4 bases, V lost 7 bases, and 10 bases had no gene match. This CDR3 spans 14 amino acids. This CDR3 reads CASKLVGGRYEQYF. The CDR3 DNA reads as TGTGCCAGCAAACTAGTGGGAGGGCGGTACGAGCAGTACTTC. Full variable domain (missing parts from reference TRBV28 and TRBJ2-7): DVKVTQSSRYLVKRTGEKVFLECVQDMDHENMFWYRQDPGLGLRLIYFSYDVKMKEKGDIPEGYSVSREKKERFSLILESASTNQTSMYLCASKLVGGRYEQYFGPGTRLTVT.

The chain recombines TRBV19 with TRBJ2-1; 11 positions agree with TRBD2. CDR3 size: 15 residues. CDR1 is LNHDA, CDR2 SQIVND, per germline (reference sequence). V lost 6 bases to trimming and J lost 8 bases; unmatched junction nucleotides: 9. The CDR3 sequence is CASRKTTSGVHEQFF. CDR3 DNA sequence: TGTGCCAGTAGAAAGACGACTAGCGGGGTCCATGAGCAGTTCTTC. The full variable domain, rest sourced from reference TRBV19 and TRBJ2-1, is DGGITQSPKYLFRKEGQNVTLSCEQNLNHDAMYWYRQDPGQGLRLIYYSQIVNDFQKGDIAEGYSVSREKKESFPLTVTSAQKNPTAFYLCASRKTTSGVHEQFFGPGTRLTVL.

The chain is built from TRBV4-1 and TRBJ2-7, with 8 nucleotides matching TRBD2. The germline V gene has CDR1 MGHRA and CDR2 YSYEKL. Trimming at V came to 4 bases and at J to 1 base, leaving 6 bases not matched to a gene. The CDR3 is made up of 15 amino acids. The CDR3 region is CASSPLAGPSYEQYF. In nucleotides, the CDR3 is TGCGCCAGCAGCCCCCTAGCGGGCCCGTCCTACGAGCAGTACTTC.

The J gene is TRBJ2-5, the V gene TRBV27; 11 bases fit TRBD2. CDR1 is MNHEY and CDR2 is SMNVEV in the germline V gene (reference sequence). The junction had 5 bases not matched to a gene; V was cut back by 7 bases and J by 1 base. The CDR3 loop spans 15 amino acids. The CDR3 region has the DNA TGTGCCAGCAAACTTAGCGGGAGGGCCCAAGAGACCCAGTACTTC. This translates into CASKLSGRAQETQYF.

V is TRBV5-1 and J is TRBJ2-2, with no clear D. Trimming shortened V by 1 base and J by 3 bases, and 13 bases separated the two germline ends. CDR1 and CDR2 from the germline V gene are SGHRS and YFSETQ. The CDR3 runs 16 residues. DNA for the CDR3: TGCGCCAGCAGCTTGCGTGGCGGAATGCACACCGGGGAGCTGTTTTTT. Translating gives CASSLRGGMHTGELFF.

This rearrangement joins TRBV7-2 to TRBJ2-1; the D gene is possibly TRBD2 (6 bases). CDR3 length: 14 residues. Trimming pared 5 bases from V and 4 bases from J, leaving 12 bases between. Germline values: CDR1 SGHTA, CDR2 FQGNSA. The CDR3 spells CASSPRTTYNEQFF. Written as DNA, the CDR3 is TGTGCCAGCAGCCCCCGGACTACTTACAATGAGCAGTTCTTC.

This clone was picked up a small number of times. Compared with germline, one end of the junction differs, possibly owing to a read error. This chain links TRBV2 with TRBJ2-6; possibly TRBD2 for D (6 bases). The germline V gene has CDR1 SNHLY and CDR2 FYNNEI. The CDR3 length is 16 residues. The CDR3 coding sequence is TGTGCCAGCAGTGGGGGGGTGAGGTCTGGGGCCAACGGCCTGACTTTC. It specifies CASSGGVRSGANGLTF.

V and J are TRBV19 and TRBJ2-7; 7 bases agree with TRBD2. Germline V gives CDR1 LNHDA, CDR2 SQIVND (reference sequence). CDR3 size: 14 residues. The V and J ends lost 5 bases and 0 bases, in that order; junction bases with no gene match: 4. This chain's CDR3 is CASSPASGSYEQYV. CDR3 sequence (DNA): TGTGCCAGTAGTCCGGCTAGCGGCTCCTACGAGCAGTACGTC.

The V gene is TRBV5-3, the J gene TRBJ1-1; the D is unclear. TRBV5-3 is reported as an ORF; its role is uncertain. This CDR3 has 16 residues. Trimming left V 5 bases short and J 5 bases short, with 22 bases between. The CDR3, as DNA: TGTGCCAGAAGTGATCCCGACCTGCAGGTCCGGACTGAAGCTTTCTTT. The encoded protein is CARSDPDLQVRTEAFF.

The V call is TRBV7-2, the J call TRBJ1-5; TRBD1 aligns across 11 bases. The V and J ends lost 3 bases and 4 bases, in that order; junction bases with no gene match: 8. This CDR3 contains 17 residues. The germline V gene encodes CDR1 SGHTA and CDR2 FQGNSA. CDR3 sequence: CASSLGDRGSENQPQHF. Here the CDR3 DNA reads TGTGCCAGCAGCTTGGGGGACAGGGGGTCGGAGAATCAGCCCCAGCATTTT.

A remark on this clone: A junction end diverges from the germline sequence, so it may reflect a read error. The rearrangement joins TRBV4-1 to TRBJ2-5, with TRBD1 as a possible D gene (5 bases). The CDR3 is 16 residues long. Germline lookup yields CDR1 MGHRA and CDR2 YSYEKL. The CDR3 bases are TGTGCCAGCAGCCAAGTCGTCGACCTAGGGGCGGAGACCCAGTACTTC. Its translation is CASSQVVDLGAETQYF.

This chain uses TRBV5-4 with TRBJ2-7; tentative D call: TRBD2 (5 bases). Germline V CDR1 and CDR2: SGHNT, YYREEE (reference sequence). The CDR3 runs to 14 residues. V gave up 0 bases and J gave up 0 bases, with 7 bases separating them. The CDR3 nucleotides are TGTGCCAGCAGCTTGGCCGGGGTCTCCTACGAGCAGTACTTC. Amino acid sequence: CASSLAGVSYEQYF.

The chain is built from TRBV6-5 and TRBJ1-6; D unclear. V gave up 0 bases and J gave up 5 bases, with 5 bases separating them. CDR1 is MNHEY, CDR2 SVGAGI, per germline. CDR3 length equals 14 residues. The CDR3 here is CASSYSFNNSPLHF. The CDR3 region has the DNA TGTGCCAGCAGTTACTCGTTTAATAATTCACCCCTCCACTTT.

The chain joins TRBV30 to TRBJ2-2; D is perhaps TRBD2 (6 bases). CDR1 and CDR2 (germline): GTSNPN, SVGIG (reference sequence). Trimming stripped 5 bases from V and 7 bases from J, with 14 bases between. The CDR3 sequence is 13 residues long. CDR3 nucleotide sequence: TGTGCCTGGTTCGGGCTGGGAGGCGGGGAGCTGTTTTTT. Protein sequence: CAWFGLGGGELFF.